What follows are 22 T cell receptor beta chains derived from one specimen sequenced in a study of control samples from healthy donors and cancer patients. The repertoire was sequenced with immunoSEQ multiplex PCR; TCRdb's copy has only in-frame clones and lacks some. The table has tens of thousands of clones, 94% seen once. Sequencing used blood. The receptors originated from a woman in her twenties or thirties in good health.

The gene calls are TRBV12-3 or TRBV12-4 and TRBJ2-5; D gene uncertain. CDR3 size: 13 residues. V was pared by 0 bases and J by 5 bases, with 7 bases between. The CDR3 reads CASSLADAETQYF. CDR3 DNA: TGTGCCAGCAGTTTAGCGGACGCCGAGACCCAGTACTTC.

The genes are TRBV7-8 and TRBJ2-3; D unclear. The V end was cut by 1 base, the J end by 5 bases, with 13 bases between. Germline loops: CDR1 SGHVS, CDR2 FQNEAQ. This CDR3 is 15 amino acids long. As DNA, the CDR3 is TGTGCCAGCAGCTTAGGGGTGTACCGTATAGATACGCAGTATTTT. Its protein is CASSLGVYRIDTQYF.

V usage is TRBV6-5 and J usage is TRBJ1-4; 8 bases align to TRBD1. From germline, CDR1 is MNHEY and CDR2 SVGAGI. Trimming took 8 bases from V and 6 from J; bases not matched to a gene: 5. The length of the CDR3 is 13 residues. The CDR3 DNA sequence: TGTGCCAGCGGGGACAGGACAGATGAAAAACTGTTTTTT. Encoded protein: CASGDRTDEKLFF.

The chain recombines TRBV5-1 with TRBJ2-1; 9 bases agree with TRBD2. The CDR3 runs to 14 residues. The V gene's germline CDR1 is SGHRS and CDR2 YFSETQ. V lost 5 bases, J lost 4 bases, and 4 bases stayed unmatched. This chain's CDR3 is CASSPSGAYNEQFF. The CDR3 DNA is TGCGCCAGCAGTCCTAGCGGGGCTTACAATGAGCAGTTCTTC.

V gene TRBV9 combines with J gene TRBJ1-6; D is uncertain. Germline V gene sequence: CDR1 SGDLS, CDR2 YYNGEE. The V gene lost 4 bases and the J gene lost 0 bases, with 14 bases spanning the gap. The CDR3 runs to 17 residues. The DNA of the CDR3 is TGTGCCAGCAGCCCCCTTGAGGGAAGCTCCTATAATTCACCCCTCCACTTT. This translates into CASSPLEGSSYNSPLHF. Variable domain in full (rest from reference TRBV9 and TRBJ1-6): DSGVTQTPKHLITATGQRVTLRCSPRSGDLSVYWYQQSLDQGLQFLIQYYNGEERAKGNILERFSAQQFPDLHSELNLSSLELGDSALYFCASSPLEGSSYNSPLHFGNGTRLTVT.

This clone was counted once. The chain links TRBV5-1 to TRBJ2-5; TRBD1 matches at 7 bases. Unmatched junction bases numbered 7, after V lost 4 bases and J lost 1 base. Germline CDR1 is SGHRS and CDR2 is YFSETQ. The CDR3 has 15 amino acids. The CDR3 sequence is CASSGQDHIQETQYF. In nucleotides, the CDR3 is TGCGCCAGCAGCGGACAGGACCACATCCAAGAGACCCAGTACTTC.

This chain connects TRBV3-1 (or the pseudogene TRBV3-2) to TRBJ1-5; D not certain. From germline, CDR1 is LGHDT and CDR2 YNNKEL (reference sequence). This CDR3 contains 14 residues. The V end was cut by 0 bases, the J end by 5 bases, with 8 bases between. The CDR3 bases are TGTGCCAGCAGCCAAGATCTAACGTATCAGCCCCAGCATTTT. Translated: CASSQDLTYQPQHF.

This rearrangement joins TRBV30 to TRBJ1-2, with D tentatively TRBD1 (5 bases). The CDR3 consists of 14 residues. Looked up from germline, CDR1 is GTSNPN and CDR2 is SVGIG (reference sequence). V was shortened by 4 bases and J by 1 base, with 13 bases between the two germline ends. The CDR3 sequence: CAWNRDGLNYGYTF. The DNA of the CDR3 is TGTGCCTGGAATCGGGACGGACTTAACTATGGCTACACCTTC. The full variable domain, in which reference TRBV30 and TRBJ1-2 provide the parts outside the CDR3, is SQTIHQWPATLVQPVGSPLSLECTVEGTSNPNLYWYRQAAGRGLQLLFYSVGIGQISSEVPQNLSASRPQDRQFILSSKKLLLSDSGFYLCAWNRDGLNYGYTFGSGTRLTVV.

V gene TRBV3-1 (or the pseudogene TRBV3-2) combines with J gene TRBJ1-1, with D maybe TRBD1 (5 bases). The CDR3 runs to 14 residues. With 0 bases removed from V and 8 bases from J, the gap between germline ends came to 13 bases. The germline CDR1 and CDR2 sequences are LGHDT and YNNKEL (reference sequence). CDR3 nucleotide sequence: TGTGCCAGCAGCCAAGATGGGGCGGCACTCGAAGCTTTCTTT. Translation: CASSQDGAALEAFF.

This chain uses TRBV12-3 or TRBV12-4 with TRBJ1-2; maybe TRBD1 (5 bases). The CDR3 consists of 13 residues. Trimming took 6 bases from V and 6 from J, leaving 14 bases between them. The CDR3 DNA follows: TGTGCCAGCAGCCCGGGACGGGAGAATGGCTACACCTTC. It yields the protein CASSPGRENGYTF.

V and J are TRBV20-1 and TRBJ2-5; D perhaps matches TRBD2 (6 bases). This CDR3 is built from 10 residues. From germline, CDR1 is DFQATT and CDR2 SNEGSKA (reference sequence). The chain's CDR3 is CSAGEDPQYF. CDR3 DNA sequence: TGCAGCGCTGGGGAGGACCCTCAGTACTTC.

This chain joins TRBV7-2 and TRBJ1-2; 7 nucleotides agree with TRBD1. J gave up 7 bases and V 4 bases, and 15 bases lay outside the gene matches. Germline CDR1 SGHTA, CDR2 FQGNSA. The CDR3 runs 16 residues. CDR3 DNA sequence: TGTGCCAGCAGCTCAGAGGGGACAGAAGTTTGGAGTGGCTACACCTTC. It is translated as CASSSEGTEVWSGYTF. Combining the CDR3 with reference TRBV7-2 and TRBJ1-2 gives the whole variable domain GAGVSQSPSNKVTEKGKDVELRCDPISGHTALYWYRQSLGQGLEFLIYFQGNSAPDKSGLPSDRFSAERTGGSVSTLTIQRTQQEDSAVYLCASSSEGTEVWSGYTFGSGTRLTVV.

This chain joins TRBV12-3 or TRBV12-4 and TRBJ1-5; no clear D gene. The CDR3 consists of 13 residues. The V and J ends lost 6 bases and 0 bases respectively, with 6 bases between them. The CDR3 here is CASRSHSNQPQHF. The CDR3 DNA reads TGTGCCAGCAGATCCCATAGCAATCAGCCCCAGCATTTT.

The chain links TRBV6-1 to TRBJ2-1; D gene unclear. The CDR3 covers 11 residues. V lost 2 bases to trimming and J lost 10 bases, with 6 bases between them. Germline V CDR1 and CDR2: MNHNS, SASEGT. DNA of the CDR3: TGTGCCAGCAGTGAAATCGGCGAGCAGTTCTTC. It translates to CASSEIGEQFF.

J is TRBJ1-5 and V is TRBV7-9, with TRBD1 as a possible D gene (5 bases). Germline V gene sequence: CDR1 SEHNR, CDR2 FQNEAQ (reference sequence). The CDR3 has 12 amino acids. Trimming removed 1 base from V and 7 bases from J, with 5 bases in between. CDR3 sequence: CASSLGGQPQHF. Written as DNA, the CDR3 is TGTGCCAGCAGCTTAGGGGGCCAGCCCCAGCATTTT.

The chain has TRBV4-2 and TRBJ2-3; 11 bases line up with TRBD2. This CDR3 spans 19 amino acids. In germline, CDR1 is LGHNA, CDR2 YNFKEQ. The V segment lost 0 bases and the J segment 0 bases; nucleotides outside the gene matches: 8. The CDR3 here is CASSQEKASGGPSTDTQYF. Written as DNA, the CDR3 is TGTGCCAGCAGCCAAGAGAAGGCTAGCGGGGGGCCAAGCACAGATACGCAGTATTTT.

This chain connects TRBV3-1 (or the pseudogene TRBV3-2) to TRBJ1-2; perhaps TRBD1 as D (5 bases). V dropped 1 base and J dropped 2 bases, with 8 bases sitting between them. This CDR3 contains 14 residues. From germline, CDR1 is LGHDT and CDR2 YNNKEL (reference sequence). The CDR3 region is CASSQGDLNYGYTF. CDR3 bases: TGTGCCAGCAGCCAAGGGGACTTGAACTATGGCTACACCTTC.

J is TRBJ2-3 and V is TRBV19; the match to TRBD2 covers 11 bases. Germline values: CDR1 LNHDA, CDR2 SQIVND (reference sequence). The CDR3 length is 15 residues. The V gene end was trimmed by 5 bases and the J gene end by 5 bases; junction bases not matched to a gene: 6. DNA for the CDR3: TGTGCCAGTAGTCCACTAACTAGCGGGGGAGATACGCAGTATTTT. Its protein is CASSPLTSGGDTQYF. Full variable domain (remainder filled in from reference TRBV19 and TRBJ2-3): DGGITQSPKYLFRKEGQNVTLSCEQNLNHDAMYWYRQDPGQGLRLIYYSQIVNDFQKGDIAEGYSVSREKKESFPLTVTSAQKNPTAFYLCASSPLTSGGDTQYFGPGTRLTVL.

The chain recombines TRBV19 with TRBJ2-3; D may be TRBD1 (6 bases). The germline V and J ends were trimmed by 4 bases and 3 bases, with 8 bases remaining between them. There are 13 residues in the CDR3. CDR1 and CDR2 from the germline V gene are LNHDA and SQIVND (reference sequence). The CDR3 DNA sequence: TGTGCCAGTAGTACCAGGGGAACAGATACGCAGTATTTT. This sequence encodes CASSTRGTDTQYF.

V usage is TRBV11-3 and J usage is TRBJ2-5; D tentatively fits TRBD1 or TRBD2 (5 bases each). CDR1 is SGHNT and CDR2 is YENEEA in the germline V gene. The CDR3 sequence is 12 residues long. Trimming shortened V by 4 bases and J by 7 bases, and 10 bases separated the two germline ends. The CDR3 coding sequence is TGTGCCAGCAGCTGGACTGGGGGGACCCAGTACTTC. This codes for CASSWTGGTQYF.

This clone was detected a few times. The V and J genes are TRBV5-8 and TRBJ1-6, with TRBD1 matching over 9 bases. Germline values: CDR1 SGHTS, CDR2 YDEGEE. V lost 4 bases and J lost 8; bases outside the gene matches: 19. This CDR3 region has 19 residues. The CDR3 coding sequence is TGTGCCAGCAGCCCAAATAAAATACCGGGACAGGGAATGTATTCACCCCTCCACTTT. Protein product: CASSPNKIPGQGMYSPLHF. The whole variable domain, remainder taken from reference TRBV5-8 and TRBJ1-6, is EAGVTQSPTHLIKTRGQQATLRCSPISGHTSVYWYQQALGLGLQFLLWYDEGEERNRGNFPPRFSGRQFPNYSSELNVNALELEDSALYLCASSPNKIPGQGMYSPLHFGNGTRLTVT.

CDR3 in amino acids: CASSPRGGSSYNEQFF. In DNA, the CDR3 is TGTGCCAGCAGCCCGAGAGGGGGAAGCTCCTACAATGAGCAGTTCTTC. V and J are TRBV5-4 and TRBJ2-1; possibly TRBD1 for D (6 bases). The ends were cut back, 4 bases at V and 0 bases at J, with 14 bases in the middle. The CDR3 runs 16 residues. Germline CDR1 is SGHNT and CDR2 is YYREEE (reference sequence). The full variable domain, with the rest looked up from reference TRBV5-4 and TRBJ2-1, is ETGVTQSPTHLIKTRGQQVTLRCSSQSGHNTVSWYQQALGQGPQFIFQYYREEENGRGNFPPRFSGLQFPNYSSELNVNALELDDSALYLCASSPRGGSSYNEQFFGPGTRLTVL.